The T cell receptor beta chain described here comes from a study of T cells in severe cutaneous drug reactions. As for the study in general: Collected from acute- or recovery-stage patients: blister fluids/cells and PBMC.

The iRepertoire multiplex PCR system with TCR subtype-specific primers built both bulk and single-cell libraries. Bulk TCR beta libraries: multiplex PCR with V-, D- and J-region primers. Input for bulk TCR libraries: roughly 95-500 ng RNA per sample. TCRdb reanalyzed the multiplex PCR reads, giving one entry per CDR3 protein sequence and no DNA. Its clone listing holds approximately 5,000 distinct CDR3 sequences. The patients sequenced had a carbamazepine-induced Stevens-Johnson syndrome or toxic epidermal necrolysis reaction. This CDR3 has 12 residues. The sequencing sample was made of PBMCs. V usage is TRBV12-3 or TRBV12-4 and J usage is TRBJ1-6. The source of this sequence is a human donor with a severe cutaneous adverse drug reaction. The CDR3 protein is CASSFGNSPLHF.